The rows below give T cell receptor beta chains drawn from one sample of a study of shared clonotypes between healthy human individuals. Generated by immunoSEQ multiplex PCR, the TCRdb table keeps only in-frame clones and is missing some. The sample yields around 1 million clones, 60% to 85% seen once. Sequencing used memory CD4+ T cells sorted from blood. Source of these receptors: a man younger than 35 in good health. Each CDR3 is given with its conserved first and last residue. The order of the fields is J gene, clone size, V gene, D gene, CDR3 DNA, CDR3 protein. A D gene is named only where the DNA matches it firmly. Rows give clone size only sometimes, using once, few, many, or a class for an expanded clone.

TRBJ2-7	many	TRBV2	-	TGTGCCAGCAGTGACCGTACCTACGAGCAGTACTTC	CASSDRTYEQYF
TRBJ2-3	-	TRBV15	TRBD2	TGTGCCACCAGCAGAGACGTGGCGGGAGGGCCGTTTACGCAGTATTTT	CATSRDVAGGPFTQYF
TRBJ2-7	-	TRBV5-1	TRBD1	TGCGCCAGCAGCTTCCAATCGGGACAGACGACCTCCTACGAGCAGTACTTC	CASSFQSGQTTSYEQYF
TRBJ1-2	-	TRBV30	TRBD1	TGTGCCTGGAGTGTCTATAGGAGACAGGGCGACTATGGCTACACCTTC	CAWSVYRRQGDYGYTF
TRBJ2-3	-	TRBV2	TRBD1	TGTGCCAGCAGGAGGGACAGTTGGGGCGAGGATACGCAGTATTTT	CASRRDSWGEDTQYF
TRBJ2-2	-	TRBV18	TRBD2	TGTGCCAGCTCACCCCGAGGACTAGCGGGGAACACCGGGGAGCTGTTTTTT	CASSPRGLAGNTGELFF
TRBJ2-3	once	TRBV10-2	-	TGCGCCAGCAGTGAGGCTTCAGAGGCAGATACGCAGTATTTT	CASSEASEADTQYF
TRBJ2-7	-	TRBV10-3	TRBD2	TGTGCCATCAGCGGGACTACGGGAGCCTACGAGCAGTACTTC	CAISGTTGAYEQYF
TRBJ2-3	few	TRBV19	-	TGTGCCAGTAGTATTGTGGAGCTACGCACAGATACGCAGTATTTT	CASSIVELRTDTQYF
TRBJ2-5	-	TRBV13	-	TGTGCCAGCAGCTTAGCGGGCCCCCTGGAGACCCAGTACTTC	CASSLAGPLETQYF
TRBJ1-4	-	TRBV4-3	-	TGCGCCAGCAGCCAAGGTACAGGATGGGACGAAAAACTGTTTTTT	CASSQGTGWDEKLFF
TRBJ1-2	few	TRBV29-1	TRBD1	TGCAGCGTTGAGGGCAGGGGGGAAAACTATGGCTACACCTTC	CSVEGRGENYGYTF
TRBJ2-1	-	TRBV4-1	TRBD2	TGCGCCAGCAGCCACGATGGGCTAGCGGGGACATACAATGAGCAGTTCTTC	CASSHDGLAGTYNEQFF
TRBJ1-5	-	TRBV6-1	TRBD1	TGTGCCAGCAGGGCAGGGGGACATAGCAATCAGCCCCAGCATTTT	CASRAGGHSNQPQHF
TRBJ1-6	few	TRBV13	-	TGTGCCAGCAGCTTAGCACAGGGTAGTACACCCCTCCACTTT	CASSLAQGSTPLHF
TRBJ1-1	few	TRBV5-5	-	TGTGCCAGCAGCGAGGAGGGAAGGGCTGAAGCTTTCTTT	CASSEEGRAEAFF
TRBJ2-7	few	TRBV5-1	-	TGCGCCAGCAGCTCAAACTACGAGCAGTACTTC	CASSSNYEQYF
TRBJ1-5	-	TRBV18	TRBD1	TGTGCCAGCTCACGGACAGGGGGACAGCCCCAGCATTTT	CASSRTGGQPQHF
TRBJ2-2	-	TRBV28	-	TGTGCCACCTCGAGGGGGACAATGAACACCGGGGAGCTGTTTTTT	CATSRGTMNTGELFF
TRBJ2-1	-	TRBV5-1	-	TGCGCCAGCAGTCTCAACCCGGGCGCAAGCTCCTACAATGAGCAGTTCTTC	CASSLNPGASSYNEQFF
TRBJ2-3	-	TRBV20-1	-	TGCAGTGCCAAACGCGATACGCAGTATTTT	CSAKRDTQYF
TRBJ2-7	-	TRBV30	-	TGTGCCTGGAGTGGGACGGCCCATCTCGAGCAGTACTTC	CAWSGTAHLEQYF
TRBJ2-1	-	TRBV5-1	-	TGCGCCAGCAGCTTCAGGGGGGGCCCGGCGGATGAGCAGTTCTTC	CASSFRGGPADEQFF
TRBJ1-5	-	TRBV6-5	-	TGTGCCAGCAGGCCCAGTAGAAATAGCAATCAGCCCCAGCATTTT	CASRPSRNSNQPQHF
TRBJ1-1	few	TRBV30	TRBD1	TGTGCCTGGAGTAGGGGGCGGGAAGCTTTCTTT	CAWSRGREAFF
TRBJ1-1	many	TRBV5-1	TRBD1	TGCGCCAGCTCTGTGACAGGGCAAACTGAAGCTTTCTTT	CASSVTGQTEAFF
TRBJ1-5	-	TRBV10-2	-	TGCGCCAGCAGTGACAGCTGGAAGAACCTTATAAGCAATCAGCCCCAGCATTTT	CASSDSWKNLISNQPQHF
TRBJ2-6	-	TRBV9	-	TGTGCCAGCAGCGTAGAAGTGGCTGGGGCCAACGTCCTGACTTTC	CASSVEVAGANVLTF
TRBJ1-1	-	TRBV7-9	TRBD1	TGTGCCAGTCAGGGGGATTGGCGCACTGAAGCTTTCTTT	CASQGDWRTEAFF
TRBJ2-5	-	TRBV9	-	TGTGCCAGCAGCGAACAGGGCCTGCAAGAGACCCAGTACTTC	CASSEQGLQETQYF
TRBJ2-7	-	TRBV10-3	-	TGTGCCATCAGTGAGTCGAAGGTATCCTCCTACGAGCAGTACTTC	CAISESKVSSYEQYF
TRBJ2-1	-	TRBV7-3	-	TGTGCCAGCAGCCGGGACTTGTACAATGAGCAGTTCTTC	CASSRDLYNEQFF
TRBJ2-3	-	TRBV10-3	TRBD1	TGTGCCATCAGTGAGTCGACCAGGGGGACAGATACGCAGTATTTT	CAISESTRGTDTQYF
TRBJ1-1	few	TRBV27	-	TGTGCCAGCAGTACCACTCAACCCAGGGGAGAAGCTTTCTTT	CASSTTQPRGEAFF
TRBJ2-1	-	TRBV5-4	-	TGTGCCAGCAGCTTCGGCTACAATGAGCAGTTCTTC	CASSFGYNEQFF
TRBJ1-2	-	TRBV7-2	-	TGTGCCAGCAGCACCGACCGCAACTATGGCTACACCTTC	CASSTDRNYGYTF
TRBJ2-5	-	TRBV5-6	-	TGTGCCAGCAGCTTGGGAAGGCTAGGGACTTACCAAGAGACCCAGTACTTC	CASSLGRLGTYQETQYF
TRBJ1-6	-	TRBV4-1	TRBD1	TGCGCCAGCAGCCAGGCACCAACCCAGGGGGCCCTCCACTTT	CASSQAPTQGALHF
TRBJ2-3	-	TRBV14	-	TGTGCCAGCAGCCAAGATCTCCGCACAGATACGCAGTATTTT	CASSQDLRTDTQYF
TRBJ1-2	-	TRBV4-1	-	TGCGCCAGCAGCCAAGATCTGACGGTGGTCAGGGCGAATGGCTACACCTTC	CASSQDLTVVRANGYTF
TRBJ2-7	once	TRBV7-2	-	TGTGCCAGCAGCTCCTCGGGGAAGTTGTCCTACGAGCAGTACTTC	CASSSSGKLSYEQYF
TRBJ1-1	-	TRBV7-8	-	TGTGCCAGCAGCTCAGACACCCACCCGAACACTGAAGCTTTCTTT	CASSSDTHPNTEAFF
TRBJ1-1	few	TRBV19	-	TGTGCCAGTAGTGCCCTGAGGGAGTGGAGGCTCGGGCGGACTGAAGCTTTCTTT	CASSALREWRLGRTEAFF